The 25 T cell receptor beta chains below all came from one sample that was sequenced in a study of T-cell reconstitution after alpha-beta-depleted transplantation in children. Library preparation (for TCRbeta) was performed with unique molecular identifiers. From the PCR reads, TCRdb called clonotypes with MiXCR, one entry per CDR3 protein. The sample lists 90,000 to 100,000 distinct CDR3 sequences, 20% to 25% occurring once. The input for sequencing was PBMCs, taken before TCRalphabeta/CD19-depleted stem cell transplant. Source of these receptors: a boy younger than 10 with acute lymphoblastic leukemia, due to receive a stem cell transplant.

The chain couples TRBV29-1 to TRBJ2-7, with D possibly being TRBD1 (6 bases). The CDR3 loop spans 13 amino acids. Germline lookup yields CDR1 SQVTM and CDR2 ANQGSEA. Trimming cost V 7 bases and J 6 bases, with 19 bases left between them. In DNA form, the CDR3 reads TGCAGCGAAGGGGGTTCTGTTGAGAGCGAGCAGTACTTC. Amino acids: CSEGGSVESEQYF.

This clonotype was detected a few times. The chain couples TRBV4-2 to TRBJ2-1; D gene uncertain. Trimming pared 0 bases from V and 2 bases from J, leaving 11 bases between. From germline, CDR1 is LGHNA and CDR2 YNFKEQ. The CDR3 is made up of 16 amino acids. The DNA of the CDR3 is TGTGCCAGCAGCCAAGATCGGTCCGCACCCTACAATGAGCAGTTCTTC. Its translation is CASSQDRSAPYNEQFF.

In this sample, this clonotype turned up a few times. This chain connects TRBV7-9 to TRBJ2-7; D unclear. There are 15 residues in the CDR3. The V end was cut by 5 bases, the J end by 9 bases, with 23 bases between. Germline-derived CDR1 and CDR2 are SEHNR and FQNEAQ (reference sequence). Here the CDR3 reads CASSLSGGPGSGQYF. DNA for the CDR3: TGTGCCAGCAGCCTGTCGGGCGGCCCAGGTTCTGGGCAGTACTTC.

The chain joins TRBV7-2 to TRBJ2-1; perhaps TRBD2 as D (6 bases). This CDR3 is 16 amino acids long. Germline CDR1 and CDR2: SGHTA and FQGNSA. V gave up 5 bases and J gave up 4 bases, with 18 bases separating them. In DNA, the CDR3 is TGTGCCAGCAGCCCGGTGGCGGGAACGGCATACAATGAGCAGTTCTTC. The encoded protein is CASSPVAGTAYNEQFF.

This clonotype was counted only a few times. The V call is TRBV20-1, the J call TRBJ1-5; weak D call: TRBD1 (5 bases). V was clipped by 6 bases and J by 4 bases, with 13 bases between them. CDR1 and CDR2 from the germline V gene are DFQATT and SNEGSKA (reference sequence). The CDR3 runs to 13 residues. The CDR3 coding sequence is TGCAGTGCCCTGACAGCGAAGAATCAGCCCCAGCATTTT. It codes for CSALTAKNQPQHF.

The chain combines TRBV6-4 with TRBJ2-3; weak D call: TRBD2 (6 bases). CDR3 length: 15 amino acids. From germline, CDR1 is MRHNA and CDR2 SNTAGT. Trimming pared 3 bases from V and 2 bases from J, leaving 12 bases between. CDR3 in DNA: TGTGCCAGCAGTGATAATAGCGGATCCACAGATACGCAGTATTTT. Amino acid sequence: CASSDNSGSTDTQYF.

In its sample, this clonotype was seen a few times. The chain couples TRBV5-1 to TRBJ1-2; D remains unclear. With 0 bases removed from V and 3 bases from J, the gap between germline ends came to 9 bases. The CDR3 has 14 amino acids. The germline CDR1 and CDR2 sequences are SGHRS and YFSETQ. The CDR3 nucleotides are TGCGCCAGCAGCTTGGGTGGTTCGGACTATGGCTACACCTTC. Its protein product is CASSLGGSDYGYTF.

This clonotype was detected ten times or more. The CDR3 sequence: CASSIKGLGNEQFF. DNA for the CDR3: TGTGCCAGTAGTATAAAAGGGCTAGGCAATGAGCAGTTCTTC. The chain couples TRBV19 to TRBJ2-1, with D hard to call. Germline values: CDR1 LNHDA, CDR2 SQIVND (reference sequence). Trimming cost V 2 bases and J 6 bases, with 11 bases left between them. The CDR3 contains 14 residues.

This clonotype has a count of ten or more. The chain links TRBV7-2 to TRBJ2-7; D is unresolved. V was trimmed by 5 bases and J by 5 bases, leaving 10 bases between them. The CDR3 runs 12 residues. Germline values: CDR1 SGHTA, CDR2 FQGNSA. CDR3 protein: CASSPYRDEQYF. In DNA, the CDR3 is TGTGCCAGCAGCCCTTATCGCGACGAGCAGTACTTC.

The gene calls are TRBV7-2 and TRBJ2-3; a weak D match, TRBD2 (6 bases). Trimming cost V 5 bases and J 0 bases, with 15 bases left between them. The CDR3 contains 16 residues. Germline-derived CDR1 and CDR2 are SGHTA and FQGNSA. The CDR3 sequence: CASSPWSSGSTDTQYF. In DNA, the CDR3 is TGTGCCAGCAGCCCTTGGAGCAGCGGGAGCACAGATACGCAGTATTTT.

The table lists this clonotype with many counts. The chain has TRBV7-6 and TRBJ2-1; possibly TRBD1 or TRBD2 for D (5 bases each). Germline CDR1 is SGHVS and CDR2 is FNYEAQ. Deletions cut 5 bases from V and 5 bases from J, with 16 bases between. CDR3 size: 15 residues. The CDR3 loop is CASSRRDGLNNEQFF. The DNA for the CDR3 is TGTGCCAGCAGCCGAAGGGACGGATTAAACAATGAGCAGTTCTTC. Based on the CDR3 plus reference TRBV7-6 and TRBJ2-1, the full variable domain is GAGVSQSPRYKVTKRGQDVALRCDPISGHVSLYWYRQALGQGPEFLTYFNYEAQQDKSGLPNDRFSAERPEGSISTLTIQRTEQRDSAMYRCASSRRDGLNNEQFFGPGTRLTVL.

The table lists this clonotype with a few counts. J is TRBJ2-7 and V is TRBV20-1; 7 nucleotides line up with TRBD1. V shed 6 bases and J 11 bases; nucleotides not matched to a gene: 1. The CDR3 loop spans 8 amino acids. Germline CDR1 and CDR2: DFQATT and SNEGSKA (reference sequence). As DNA, the CDR3 is TGCAGTGCCGGGACAGAGTACTTC. Protein: CSAGTEYF.

This clonotype was detected only a few times. The V call is TRBV29-1, the J call TRBJ1-2, with D perhaps matching TRBD1 (6 bases). The CDR3 has 17 residues. V was clipped by 6 bases and J by 5 bases, with 28 bases between them. Germline values: CDR1 SQVTM, CDR2 ANQGSEA. The CDR3 DNA reads TGCAGCGTCCAGGGTTCGGGCAGTCGGCAGGGGTTTTATGGCTACACCTTC. Its protein is CSVQGSGSRQGFYGYTF.

This clonotype appeared many times. V usage is TRBV20-1 and J usage is TRBJ1-2; a weak D match, TRBD1 (5 bases). With 1 base removed from V and 1 base from J, the gap between germline ends came to 7 bases. Per germline, CDR1 DFQATT and CDR2 SNEGSKA (reference sequence). The CDR3 is 13 residues long. The DNA for the CDR3 is TGCAGTGCTAGAGGACAGATTAACTATGGCTACACCTTC. Its protein is CSARGQINYGYTF.

There are a few counts of this clonotype. The chain carries TRBV4-2 and TRBJ2-2; perhaps TRBD2 as D (5 bases). The length of the CDR3 is 15 residues. V lost 1 base to trimming and J lost 0 bases, with 6 bases between them. Germline assignment: CDR1 LGHNA and CDR2 YNFKEQ. Here the CDR3 DNA reads TGTGCCAGCAGCCAAGCGGAGGCGAACACCGGGGAGCTGTTTTTT. It codes for CASSQAEANTGELFF.

Only a few counts were recorded for this clonotype. This sequence joins TRBV20-1 and TRBJ2-3; D unresolved. The germline V gene encodes CDR1 DFQATT and CDR2 SNEGSKA (reference sequence). The CDR3 length is 13 residues. Trimming left V 5 bases short and J 0 bases short, with 9 bases between. This CDR3 is CSALDGSTDTQYF. The CDR3, as DNA: TGCAGTGCTCTGGACGGAAGCACAGATACGCAGTATTTT.

This clonotype came up a few times. The chain combines TRBV5-1 with TRBJ1-1; D is undetermined. Deletions cut 0 bases from V and 6 bases from J, with 12 bases between. The CDR3 is made up of 14 amino acids. CDR1 SGHRS and CDR2 YFSETQ come from the germline V gene. The CDR3 loop reads CASSLGPLAAEAFF. The CDR3 DNA reads as TGCGCCAGCAGCTTGGGGCCCCTCGCGGCTGAAGCTTTCTTT. Complete variable domain (other parts from reference TRBV5-1 and TRBJ1-1): KAGVTQTPRYLIKTRGQQVTLSCSPISGHRSVSWYQQTPGQGLQFLFEYFSETQRNKGNFPGRFSGRQFSNSRSEMNVSTLELGDSALYLCASSLGPLAAEAFFGQGTRLTVV.

This clonotype showed up just a few times. CDR3 in DNA: TGTGCCAGCAGCCCACGGATCGTCCCCTACGAGCAGTACTTC. It specifies CASSPRIVPYEQYF. J is TRBJ2-7 and V is TRBV3-1; D uncertain. Germline V lookup: CDR1 LGHDT, CDR2 YNNKEL (reference sequence). Trimming took 4 bases from V and 2 from J, leaving 12 bases between them. This CDR3 has 14 residues.

The chain combines TRBV30 with TRBJ1-2; D is uncertain. The CDR3 consists of 8 residues. Trimming removed 8 bases at V and 11 bases at J, with 9 bases between. Germline V gene lookup returns CDR1 GTSNPN and CDR2 SVGIG (reference sequence). The CDR3 reads CAIEVYTF. Written as DNA, the CDR3 is TGTGCCATCGAGGTTTACACCTTC.

The rearrangement links TRBV9 to TRBJ1-1, with 7 bases matching TRBD1. V dropped 0 bases and J dropped 6; count of bases not matched to a gene: 11. Germline CDR1 reads SGDLS; CDR2 reads YYNGEE. The CDR3 totals 16 residues. The CDR3 is CASSVVGGGRNAEAFF. Here the CDR3 DNA reads TGTGCCAGCAGCGTAGTAGGAGGGGGCAGGAATGCTGAAGCTTTCTTT.

The chain employs TRBV5-1 and TRBJ2-7; D gene uncertain. CDR3 length: 14 residues. The germline gives CDR1 SGHRS, CDR2 YFSETQ. V lost 6 bases to trimming and J lost 6 bases, with 19 bases between them. The CDR3 nucleotides are TGCGCCAGCACCCCAGACCCAACGACGGGCGAGCAGTACTTC. It translates to CASTPDPTTGEQYF.

This clonotype was counted only a few times. The chain carries TRBV5-1 and TRBJ1-1, with 8 bases fitting TRBD1. The trim removed 4 bases at V and 1 base at J, leaving 9 bases unmatched. This CDR3 is 16 amino acids long. Germline V CDR1 and CDR2: SGHRS, YFSETQ. This CDR3 reads CASSTGTGHWNTEAFF. CDR3 in DNA: TGCGCCAGCAGCACCGGGACAGGCCACTGGAACACTGAAGCTTTCTTT.

Only a few counts were recorded for this clonotype. This rearrangement joins TRBV10-3 to TRBJ2-7, with 11 bases aligning to TRBD2. The CDR3 has 16 amino acids. Germline CDR1 reads ENHRY; CDR2 reads SYGVKD. V shed 5 bases and J 2 bases; nucleotides not matched to a gene: 8. The CDR3 is CAISYGTSGGTYEQYF. The DNA for the CDR3 is TGTGCCATCAGTTACGGGACTAGCGGAGGCACCTACGAGCAGTACTTC.

The chain joins TRBV18 to TRBJ2-7; D gene uncertain. There are 14 residues in the CDR3. Germline V lookup: CDR1 KGHSH, CDR2 LQKENI. Trimming removed 2 bases at V and 9 bases at J, with 17 bases between. CDR3 DNA sequence: TGTGCCAGCTCACCAGCCGGTGTTCAGGTTGGGCAGTACTTC. Encoded protein: CASSPAGVQVGQYF.

The genes are TRBV28 and TRBJ2-5; possibly TRBD1 for D (5 bases). Germline assignment: CDR1 MDHEN and CDR2 SYDVKM. The CDR3 is 14 residues long. V was clipped by 1 base and J by 5 bases, with 11 bases between them. CDR3 coding DNA: TGTGCCAGCAGTTTATCTCCAGGGTGGGAGACCCAGTACTTC. Protein product: CASSLSPGWETQYF.